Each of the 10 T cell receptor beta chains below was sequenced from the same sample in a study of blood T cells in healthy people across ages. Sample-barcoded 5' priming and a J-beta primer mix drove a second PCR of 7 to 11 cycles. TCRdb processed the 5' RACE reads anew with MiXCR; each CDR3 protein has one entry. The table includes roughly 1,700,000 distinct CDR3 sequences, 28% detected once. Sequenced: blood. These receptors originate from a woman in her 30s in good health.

The CDR3 is CASREFGTGDEQFF. The DNA for the CDR3 is TGTGCCAGCAGAGAATTCGGGACAGGGGACGAGCAGTTCTTC. The J gene is TRBJ2-1, the V gene TRBV6-5, with 10 bases that match TRBD1. Germline V gene lookup returns CDR1 MNHEY and CDR2 SVGAGI. The CDR3 length is 14 residues. Trimming removed 6 bases from V and 10 bases from J; junction bases left unmatched: 9.

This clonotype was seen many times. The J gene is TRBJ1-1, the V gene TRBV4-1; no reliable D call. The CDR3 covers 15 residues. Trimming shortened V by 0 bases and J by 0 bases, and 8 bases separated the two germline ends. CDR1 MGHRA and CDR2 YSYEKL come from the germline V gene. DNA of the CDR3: TGCGCCAGCAGCCAAGAAGTAGGGTTGAACACTGAAGCTTTCTTT. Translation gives CASSQEVGLNTEAFF.

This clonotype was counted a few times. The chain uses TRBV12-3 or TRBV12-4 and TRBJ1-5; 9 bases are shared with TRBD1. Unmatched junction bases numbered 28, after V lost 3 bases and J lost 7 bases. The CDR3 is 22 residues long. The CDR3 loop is CASSFGPGPGQGKPSAGQPQHF. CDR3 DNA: TGTGCCAGCAGTTTCGGGCCGGGACCGGGACAGGGAAAACCAAGTGCCGGCCAGCCCCAGCATTTT.

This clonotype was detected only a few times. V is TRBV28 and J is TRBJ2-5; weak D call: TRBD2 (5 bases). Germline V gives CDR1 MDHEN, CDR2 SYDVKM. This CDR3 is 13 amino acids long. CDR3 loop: CVSEGAGEETQYF. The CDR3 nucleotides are TGTGTAAGCGAAGGTGCCGGGGAAGAGACCCAGTACTTC.

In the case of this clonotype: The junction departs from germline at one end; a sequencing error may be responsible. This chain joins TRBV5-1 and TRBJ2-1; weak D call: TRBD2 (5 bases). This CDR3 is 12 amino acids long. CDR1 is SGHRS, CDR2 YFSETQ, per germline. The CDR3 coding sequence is TGCGCCGGCAGCTTAAACGGGGATGAGCAGTTCTTC. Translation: CAGSLNGDEQFF.

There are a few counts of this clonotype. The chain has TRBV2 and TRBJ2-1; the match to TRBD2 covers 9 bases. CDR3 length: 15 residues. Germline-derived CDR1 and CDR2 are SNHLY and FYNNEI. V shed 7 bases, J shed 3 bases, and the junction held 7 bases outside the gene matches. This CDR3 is CASNPAGGGYNEQFF. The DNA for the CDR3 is TGTGCCAGCAACCCAGCGGGAGGAGGCTACAATGAGCAGTTCTTC.

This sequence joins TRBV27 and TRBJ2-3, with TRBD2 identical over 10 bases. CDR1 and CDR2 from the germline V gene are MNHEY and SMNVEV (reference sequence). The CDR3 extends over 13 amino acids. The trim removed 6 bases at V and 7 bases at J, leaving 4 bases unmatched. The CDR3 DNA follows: TGTGCCAGCAGGAGGACTAGCGGCAATACGCAGTATTTT. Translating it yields CASRRTSGNTQYF.

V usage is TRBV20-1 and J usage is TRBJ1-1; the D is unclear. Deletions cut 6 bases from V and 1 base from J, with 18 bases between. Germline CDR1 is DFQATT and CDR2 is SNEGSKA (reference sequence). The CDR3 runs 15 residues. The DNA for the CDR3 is TGCAGTGCCCTAAGGAATTTTGGGAAGAACACTGAAGCTTTCTTT. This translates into CSALRNFGKNTEAFF.

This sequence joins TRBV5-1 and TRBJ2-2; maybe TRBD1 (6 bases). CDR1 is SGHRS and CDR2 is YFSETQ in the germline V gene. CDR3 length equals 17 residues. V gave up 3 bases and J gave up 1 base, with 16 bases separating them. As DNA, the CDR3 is TGCGCCAGCAGCTACCGGCAGGGACACAGGAACACCGGGGAGCTGTTTTTT. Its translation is CASSYRQGHRNTGELFF.

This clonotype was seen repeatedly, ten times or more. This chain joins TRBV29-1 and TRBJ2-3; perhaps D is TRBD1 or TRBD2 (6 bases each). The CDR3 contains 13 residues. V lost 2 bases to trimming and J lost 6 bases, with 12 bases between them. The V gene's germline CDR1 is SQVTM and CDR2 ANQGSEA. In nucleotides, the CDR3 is TGCAGCGTTGAACGGGGGCGGAGGGATACGCAGTATTTT. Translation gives CSVERGRRDTQYF.